What follows describes a single TCR beta chain. This clonotype was detected ten times or more. The clone's antigen remains unknown. No much larger clone exists at a distance of one base, and base qualities are not known. Reading the label with the study, this specimen's time point is: patch test 2, 6 weeks after DPC sensitization. The intended sense of this specimen's treatment or condition label: therapeutic diphenylcyclopropenone sensitization with weekly scalp DPC. At each patch-test visit, blood was drawn before the patch test was applied. To be eligible, patients had to be aged 18 to 70, diagnosed with alopecia and judged suitable for DPC therapy, while pregnant patients were excluded. Total RNA was extracted from unfractionated whole blood that had been collected in Tempus Blood RNA tubes. This sample stems from a study of human T cells and chemical hapten exposure (dated by TCRdb to the early 2020s). Some background on the complete study: For sensitization, 2% DPC in acetone was applied to a roughly 2 cm by roughly 2 cm area of upper inner arm skin. Patch tests used Finn chambers with 0.01% DPC on the upper back, scored after 6 days by International Contact Dermatitis Research Group standards. Libraries were pooled for sequencing, and per-sample TCR yields varied mainly because of small differences in library volumes within the pool. Peripheral blood TCR repertoire changes were tracked in vivo in alopecia patients during primary and secondary sensitization to the hapten diphenylcyclopropenone (DPC). Throughout the study period of approximately 23 weeks, patients also received therapeutic DPC doses to the scalp every week. About 28 alopecia patients gave blood for TCR sequencing at one to four time points (pre-sensitization, 2, 6 and 24 weeks). Blood samples were taken from patients before sensitization (week 0) and at 2, 6 and about 24 weeks after DPC sensitization. The patient cohort, mostly female, included alopecia areata with under or over 50% scalp involvement, alopecia totalis and alopecia universalis. Summary of the overall study and its limitations: All patients had alopecia, a presumed autoimmune disease, so their immune response might differ from that of healthy individuals. DPC sensitization did not change the number of TCRs with a frequency above 1 in 1000, and there was no evidence of changes in global repertoire structure. A positive correlation was found between the number of PT1 expanded TCRs and patch test score, with significance reached at thresholds 8, 16 and 32 but not 4. Significantly more large CDR3 similarity clusters were formed by expanded TCRs than by pre-sensitization or healthy control sets, consistent with antigen-driven responses. Repeated subsampling changed both the strength of the expansion versus patch-test correlation and the threshold at which the correlation became significant.

The library came from RACE. The sample was run on a NextSeq 500. During library preparation, unique molecular identifiers were attached to individual cDNA molecules so that TCRs could be counted quantitatively and reproducibly. From each blood RNA sample, both TCR alpha and TCR beta chains were sequenced. The original pipeline was this. Samples had a median of about 96,000 TCRs, with a range from about 20,000 to 690,600. The Decombinator software suite was used to annotate the V, J and CDR3 of the TCR reads. To make PS versus PT1 abundance plots, every sample was subsampled to the same number of TCRs (28,000). Expanded TCRs were defined as absent before sensitization and observed at least eight times at the 2-week time point. TCRdb applied fastp at Q25 and MiXCR to the public reads, then kept only in-frame beta chains. All rows with the same CDR3 protein become a single entry with the most common DNA and genes. These V and J calls originate from TCRdb's pipeline instead of the authors' own analysis. For this sample there are 95,000 or so distinct CDR3 sequences; approximately 10% appear just once. Clones ranked in the top ten supply about 3% of the sample.

The sequence was collected from a woman aged 40 to 50 with alopecia areata. Some clones in this sample may be carry-over from other donors' samples. Specimen: whole blood, collected in connection with sensitization to the hapten diphenylcyclopropenone (DPC).

The CDR3 loop reads CASLPGANVLTF. The nucleotide sequence is TGTGCCAGCTTGCCGGGGGCCAACGTCCTGACTTTC. The V and J genes are TRBV7-9 and TRBJ2-6, with an unclear D gene assignment. The trim is 8 bases for V and 4 bases for J, with a gap of 6 bases between the germline ends. Including cysteine and phenylalanine, the CDR3 has 12 amino acids. The sequence is cut down to CDR3 DNA, 36 bases in frame from base 1. Looking up the germline V gene (reference sequence) yields CDR1 SEHNR and CDR2 FQNEAQ.